The clone carrying this TCR beta chain was recorded only once. Its specificity is unknown. This sample is part of a study of CD8 T cells in Susac syndrome. Study-wide points: The TCR sequencing and HLA analysis in the study involved a relatively small number of individuals, as the study acknowledged.

Random hexamers were used to reverse transcribe the RNA input (roughly 0.5 to 1 ug). The CDR3 of TCR beta was amplified by immunoSEQ multiplex PCR across 54 Vbeta and 13 Jbeta. TCRdb reprocessed the immunoSEQ multiplex PCR reads via MiXCR and lists one record per CDR3 protein. The sample contains a few hundred thousand distinct CDR3 sequences, 95% of which appear only once. From blood CD8+ and CD4+ T cells, TCR beta sequences were generated. Negative isolation was used for CD8+ and CD4+ T cells, and FACS enrichment was applied to TEMRA cells. Sequenced sample: CD4+ T cells from PBMCs. This sequence was found in a human donor with multiple sclerosis.

CDR3 DNA sequence: TGTGCCAGCATTTCGACAGGGATGGGGATGGAGTACTTC. Its translation is CASISTGMGMEYF. The chain recombines TRBV6-1 with TRBJ2-7; 7 bases match TRBD1. Trimming cost V 7 bases and J 11 bases; bases outside gene matches: 14. Germline values: CDR1 MNHNS, CDR2 SASEGT. The CDR3 totals 13 residues.